The next 5 T cell receptor beta chains were all read from a single sample in a study of blood T cell repertoires in COVID-19. TCRdb's copy holds only in-frame clones and misses some; the assay was immunoSEQ multiplex PCR. The sample lists 300,000 to 400,000 clones, 88% seen once, with approximately 7.3% in the top ten. Sequenced material: peripheral blood. The receptor source for this set is a woman in her 70s with COVID-19, enrolled during active disease.

V gene TRBV6-2 or TRBV6-3 combines with J gene TRBJ2-1, with TRBD2 matching over 8 bases. The CDR3 is made up of 17 amino acids. The germline CDR1 and CDR2 sequences are MNHEY and SVGEGT. With 6 bases clipped from V and 4 bases from J, the junction kept 14 bases outside the gene matches. CDR3 coding DNA: TGTGCCAGCAGCCCTCTAGGGCGGGGGGCCTCGTACAATGAGCAGTTCTTC. Its translation is CASSPLGRGASYNEQFF.

This rearrangement joins TRBV7-8 to TRBJ1-3; D gene uncertain. From germline, CDR1 is SGHVS and CDR2 FQNEAQ. The CDR3 spans 16 residues. V lost 5 bases to trimming and J lost 7 bases, with 21 bases between them. CDR3 protein: CASSPRGGLEFNTIYF. DNA for the CDR3: TGTGCCAGCAGCCCCCGTGGAGGGCTCGAGTTCAACACCATATATTTT.

The V gene is TRBV30, the J gene TRBJ2-7, with TRBD1 as a possible D gene (6 bases). The CDR3 is 14 residues long. V was clipped by 5 bases and J by 2 bases, with 16 bases between them. Germline CDR1 GTSNPN, CDR2 SVGIG (reference sequence). DNA of the CDR3: TGTGCCTGGGCCCAACCAGGGGTGGCCTACGAGCAGTACTTC. This gives the protein CAWAQPGVAYEQYF.

The gene calls are TRBV4-1 and TRBJ2-7, with TRBD2 identical over 10 bases. Per germline, CDR1 MGHRA and CDR2 YSYEKL. This CDR3 has 16 amino acids. J was trimmed by 6 bases and V by 4 bases; bases with no gene match: 12. The CDR3 region has the DNA TGCGCCAGCAGCCTACAACCAGCGGGGGGGCCTGTCGAGCAGTACTTC. The encoded protein is CASSLQPAGGPVEQYF.

The genes are TRBV27 and TRBJ1-2, with D uncertain. Germline V gene lookup returns CDR1 MNHEY and CDR2 SMNVEV (reference sequence). V was clipped by 4 bases and J by 5 bases, with 8 bases between them. There are 12 residues in the CDR3. This CDR3 is CASSSGAYGYTF. CDR3 coding DNA: TGTGCCAGCAGTTCGGGAGCTTATGGCTACACCTTC.